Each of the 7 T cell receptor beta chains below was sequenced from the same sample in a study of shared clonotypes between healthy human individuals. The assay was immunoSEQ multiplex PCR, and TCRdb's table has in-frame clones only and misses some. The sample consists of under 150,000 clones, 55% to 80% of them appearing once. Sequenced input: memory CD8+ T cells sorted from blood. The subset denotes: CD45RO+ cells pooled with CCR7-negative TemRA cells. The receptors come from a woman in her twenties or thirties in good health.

The CDR3 nucleotides are TGTGCCAGCAGACGTGCCCCGGGACTACAGAGCTCCTACGAGCAGTACTTC. It codes for CASRRAPGLQSSYEQYF. The J gene is TRBJ2-7, the V gene TRBV7-6; 7 nucleotides line up with TRBD2. The germline V gene has CDR1 SGHVS and CDR2 FNYEAQ. Trimming cost V 6 bases and J 0 bases; bases outside gene matches: 14. There are 17 residues in the CDR3.

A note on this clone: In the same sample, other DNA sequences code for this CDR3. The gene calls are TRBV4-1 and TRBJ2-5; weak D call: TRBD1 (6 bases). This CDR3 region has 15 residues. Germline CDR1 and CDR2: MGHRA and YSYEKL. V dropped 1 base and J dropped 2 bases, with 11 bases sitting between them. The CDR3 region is CASSQVAGDQETQYF. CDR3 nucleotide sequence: TGCGCCAGCAGCCAAGTGGCAGGGGATCAAGAGACCCAGTACTTC.

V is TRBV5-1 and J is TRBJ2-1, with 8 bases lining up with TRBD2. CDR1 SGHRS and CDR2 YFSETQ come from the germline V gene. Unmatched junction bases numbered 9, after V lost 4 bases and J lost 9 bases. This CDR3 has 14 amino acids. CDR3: CASSLQAGEGEQFF. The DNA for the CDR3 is TGCGCCAGCAGCCTCCAAGCGGGGGAGGGTGAGCAGTTCTTC.

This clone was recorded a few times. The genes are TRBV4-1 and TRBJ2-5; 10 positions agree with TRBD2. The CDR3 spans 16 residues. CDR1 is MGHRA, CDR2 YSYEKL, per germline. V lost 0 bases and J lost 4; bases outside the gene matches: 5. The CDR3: CASSQELAGGRETQYF. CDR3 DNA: TGCGCCAGCAGCCAAGAGTTAGCGGGAGGTCGAGAGACCCAGTACTTC.

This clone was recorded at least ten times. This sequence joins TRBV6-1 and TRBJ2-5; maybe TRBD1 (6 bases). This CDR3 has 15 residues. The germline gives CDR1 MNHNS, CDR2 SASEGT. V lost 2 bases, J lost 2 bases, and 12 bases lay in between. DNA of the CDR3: TGTGCCAGCAGTGAACTACAGGGTGGGCAAGAGACCCAGTACTTC. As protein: CASSELQGGQETQYF.

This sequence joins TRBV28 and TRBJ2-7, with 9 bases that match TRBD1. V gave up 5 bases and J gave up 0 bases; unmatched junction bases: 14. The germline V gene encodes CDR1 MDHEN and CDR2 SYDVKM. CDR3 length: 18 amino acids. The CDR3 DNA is TGTGCCAGCAGTACCCCGGGACAGGGACAACCTTACTCCTACGAGCAGTACTTC. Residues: CASSTPGQGQPYSYEQYF.

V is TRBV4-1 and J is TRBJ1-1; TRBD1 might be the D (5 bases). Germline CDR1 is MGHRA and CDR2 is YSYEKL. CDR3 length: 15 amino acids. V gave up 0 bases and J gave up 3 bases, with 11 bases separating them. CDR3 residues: CASSQDWGTHTEAFF. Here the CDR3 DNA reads TGCGCCAGCAGCCAAGATTGGGGGACGCACACTGAAGCTTTCTTT.